Given below is one T cell receptor beta chain in context. The data stem from a study of T cell clones after liver transplantation. Background on the study: In this trial, immunosuppression withdrawal was attempted within 2 years of liver transplant.

The V gene end was trimmed by 4 bases and the J gene end by 7 bases; junction bases not matched to a gene: 9. The germline V gene has CDR1 SGHTA and CDR2 FQGNSA. This CDR3 is 14 amino acids long. Clones were read by immunoSEQ multiplex PCR, and TCRdb kept only the in-frame ones, dropping some. Of 80,000 or so clones in the sample, roughly 85% were seen once. Sequencing was performed on CD4+ T cells from blood, taken approximately 3.5 years after liver transplant. This sequence was found in a human patient who received a liver transplant. Some T cells may be transferred from the graft donor. The chain is built from TRBV7-2 and TRBJ2-7, with 8 bases aligning to TRBD2. The CDR3 nucleotides are TGTGCCAGCAGCTCCTCCCTACTAGCGGTAGAGCAGTACTTC. It yields the protein CASSSSLLAVEQYF.